This TCR beta chain stems from a study of STAT5B mutations in CD4+ large granular lymphocyte leukemia. Controls came from buffy coats of healthy blood donors. The data were produced by immunoSEQ multiplex PCR, yet TCRdb's version contains in-frame clones alone and is incomplete. The sample holds about 35,000 clones, approximately 80% seen once. Material: CD4+ T cells from blood buffy coats. The source of this sequence is a human donor in good health.

CDR3 protein: CASSQGGEQYF. The CDR3 DNA follows: TGTGCCAGCAGCCAAGGGGGCGAGCAGTACTTC. The V gene is TRBV7-6, the J gene TRBJ2-7; tentative D call: TRBD1 (6 bases). In germline, CDR1 is SGHVS, CDR2 FNYEAQ. The V end lost 5 bases, the J end lost 6 bases, and 8 bases lay between the germline ends. The CDR3 is made up of 11 amino acids.